The 11 T cell receptor beta chains presented below share a single source sample, sequenced in a study of blood T cell repertoires in COVID-19. Generated by immunoSEQ multiplex PCR, the TCRdb table keeps only in-frame clones and is missing some. The table records about 57,000 clones, roughly 82% of them present only once. The sequenced sample consisted of peripheral blood. The origin of the receptors is a woman aged 80 or older with acute or convalescent COVID-19.

The chain recombines TRBV7-3 with TRBJ2-1; 13 bases are a match to TRBD2. Unmatched junction bases numbered 5, after V lost 1 base and J lost 8 bases. Germline lookup yields CDR1 SGHTA and CDR2 FQGTGA. The length of the CDR3 is 16 residues. CDR3 in DNA: TGTGCCAGCAGCTTAAGACTAGCGGGAGGACTGGATGAGCAGTTCTTC. Translated: CASSLRLAGGLDEQFF.

The chain has TRBV27 and TRBJ2-2; 9 bases are shared with TRBD1. The CDR3 consists of 15 residues. In germline, CDR1 is MNHEY, CDR2 SMNVEV (reference sequence). The V segment lost 7 bases and the J segment 4 bases; nucleotides outside the gene matches: 7. The CDR3 nucleotides are TGTGCCAGCAAACCGGGACAGGGAGGCACCGGGGAGCTGTTTTTT. This encodes CASKPGQGGTGELFF.

The rearrangement joins TRBV6-4 to TRBJ2-3; D unclear. The CDR3 runs 13 residues. From germline, CDR1 is MRHNA and CDR2 SNTAGT. V shed 2 bases and J shed 4 bases, with 7 bases lying between them. The CDR3, as DNA: TGTGCCAGCAGTGACCTCCCCCCAGATACGCAGTATTTT. This sequence encodes CASSDLPPDTQYF.

This clone showed up just once. J is TRBJ2-7 and V is TRBV4-2, with TRBD1 identical over 8 bases. The CDR3 has 16 amino acids. The V gene's germline CDR1 is LGHNA and CDR2 YNFKEQ. The V gene end was trimmed by 3 bases and the J gene end by 5 bases; junction bases not matched to a gene: 12. This CDR3 reads CASSHGLQGAWDEQYF. The CDR3 region has the DNA TGTGCCAGCAGCCATGGCCTTCAGGGGGCCTGGGACGAGCAGTACTTC.

The chain carries TRBV11-3 and TRBJ2-1; 11 bases are a match to TRBD2. V shed 5 bases and J 8 bases; nucleotides not matched to a gene: 5. This CDR3 is built from 14 residues. Per germline, CDR1 SGHNT and CDR2 YENEEA. The CDR3: CASSPQGLADEQFF. The CDR3 DNA is TGTGCCAGCAGCCCTCAGGGACTAGCGGATGAGCAGTTCTTC.

V is TRBV7-9 and J is TRBJ2-6; tentatively, D is TRBD2 (7 bases). This CDR3 spans 17 amino acids. V lost 4 bases and J 2 bases, leaving 15 bases between the germline ends. The germline V gene has CDR1 SEHNR and CDR2 FQNEAQ (reference sequence). CDR3 coding DNA: TGTGCCAGCAGCTCACAGGGAGGGTATACTGGGGCCAACGTCCTGACTTTC. It translates to CASSSQGGYTGANVLTF. The full variable domain, with the rest looked up from reference TRBV7-9 and TRBJ2-6, is DTGVSQNPRHKITKRGQNVTFRCDPISEHNRLYWYRQTLGQGPEFLTYFQNEAQLEKSRLLSDRFSAERPKGSFSTLEIQRTEQGDSAMYLCASSSQGGYTGANVLTFGAGSRLTVL.

The rearrangement joins TRBV28 to TRBJ2-7; a weak D match, TRBD1 (5 bases). This CDR3 has 15 residues. Germline V CDR1 and CDR2: MDHEN, SYDVKM. V shed 4 bases and J shed 0 bases, with 13 bases lying between them. The CDR3, as DNA: TGTGCCAGCAGTTCGACAGCCAGGAGCTCCTACGAGCAGTACTTC. Protein sequence: CASSSTARSSYEQYF.

The V call is TRBV21-1, the J call TRBJ1-2. TRBV21-1 is flagged as a pseudogene. The length of the CDR3 is 15 residues. CDR3 sequence: CASSNRNTGVPGYTF. In DNA, the CDR3 is TGTGCCAGCAGCAATCGGAACACGGGGGTTCCTGGCTACACCTTC.

The CDR3 nucleotides are TGTGCCAGCAGCGTAGACATGGGGCCCCAGCCCCAGCATTTT. Protein: CASSVDMGPQPQHF. The chain uses TRBV9 and TRBJ1-5, with a weak D call TRBD1 (5 bases). CDR1 is SGDLS, CDR2 YYNGEE, per germline. The CDR3 length is 14 residues. Trimming stripped 0 bases from V and 7 bases from J, with 11 bases between.

The chain uses TRBV27 and TRBJ1-4; 7 positions match TRBD1. CDR3 size: 14 residues. The trim removed 6 bases at V and 5 bases at J, leaving 6 bases unmatched. Germline V gene data show CDR1 as MNHEY and CDR2 as SMNVEV (reference sequence). CDR3 loop: CASRNRGRNEKLFF. The DNA for the CDR3 is TGTGCCAGCAGGAACAGGGGTAGGAATGAAAAACTGTTTTTT.

The chain has TRBV6-5 and TRBJ2-3, with 8 nucleotides matching TRBD2. CDR1 is MNHEY, CDR2 SVGAGI, per germline. V shed 8 bases and J 5 bases; nucleotides not matched to a gene: 9. The CDR3 is 14 residues long. CDR3 nucleotides: TGTGCCAGCGGACTAGCTCGTCCTGTAGATACGCAGTATTTT. It encodes CASGLARPVDTQYF.